This T cell receptor (beta chain) was retrieved from a study of T cell clones after liver transplantation (dated by TCRdb to about 2019). About the investigation overall: Samples were obtained from ITN030ST, a randomized trial in which withdrawal of immunosuppression was attempted within 2 years of liver transplantation. Donor-reactive T cell clones were identified by TCRbeta sequencing following a pre-transplant mixed lymphocyte reaction and were subsequently tracked in post-transplant blood. A cohort of 8 liver transplant recipients was studied, of whom 3 were classified as tolerant and 5 as non-tolerant. Three of the eight recipients were HCV-positive; the others were transplanted for non-autoimmune, non-viral indications. Blood samples were collected pre-transplant, pre-randomization before withdrawal, and post-randomization after either complete withdrawal or failed withdrawal. As an antigen-independent comparator for donor-reactive sequences, third party-reactive TCRbeta sequences were also identified from pre-transplant MLRs. Tolerance meant complete immunosuppression withdrawal for at least one year without liver enzymes rising beyond twice the upper limit of normal. The subjects received no induction therapy and were kept on standard immunosuppression until randomization at 12-24 months post-transplant. The full study reports these points: In 5 of 8 subjects, circulating donor-reactive CD4 TCRbeta sequences decreased significantly after transplant, regardless of tolerance or HCV status. Because no allograft tissue specimens were available, donor-reactive T cells may have migrated into the graft instead of being deleted. Once repertoire turnover was taken into account, donor-reactive detection showed a significant reduction for CD4 in 7 of 8 subjects and for CD8 in 8 of 8. Donor-reactive sequences decreased more than third party-reactive sequences, which suggests partial antigen-specific deletion that was not related to withdrawal success. In two subjects, low numbers of available donor cells limited the measurable donor-reactive repertoire. The conclusions were preliminary, being limited by small, heterogeneous patient numbers and by non-standardized post-transplant time points.

V is shortened by 0 bases, J by 2 bases, and the region joining them spans 8 bases. As encoded in the germline V gene, CDR1 is ENHRY while CDR2 is SYGVKD. Measured from the cysteine to the phenylalanine, the CDR3 is 15 residues long. The entry retains the CDR3 DNA only, 45 bases that are in frame from base 1. The time point tag for this specimen amounts to: pre-transplant. Thawed unstimulated PBMCs were stained for CD3, CD4 and CD8 and FACS-sorted into CD3+CD4+ and CD3+CD8+ populations. All 8 studied subjects were randomized to immunosuppression withdrawal. The Qiagen DNeasy Blood and Tissue Kit was used to isolate genomic DNA. Regarding this clone: The target of this receptor is not known. No qualities accompany the bases; no much larger clone lies one base away.

Frozen genomic DNA underwent high-throughput TCRbeta CDR3 sequencing by immunoSEQ, including PCR amplification, mapping, bias correction and internal controls. In the paper's pipeline: Only productive rearrangements were retained, with each unique TCRbeta sequence defined by its CDR3 nucleotide sequence together with its V and J gene. For classification of a sequence as donor-reactive, at least 5-fold expansion in CFSE-low cells relative to unstimulated pre-transplant cells and a frequency of at least 0.01% were required. Minimum frequency thresholds were set for each subject based on the unstimulated sample with the lowest template count, ensuring at least 90% detection power. Repertoire turnover was measured by Jensen-Shannon divergence between the top 1000 TCRbeta sequences post- and pre-transplant. Two-sided Fisher's exact tests were used to test for changes in how often donor-reactive sequences were detected. TCRdb stores this immuneACCESS table with in-frame sequences only. Part of the clones is absent; in the studies checked, under half of the shortfall reflects unresolved V genes, and no reason is known for the rest. V, J and clone size reflect that table, while D and trimming were determined from the DNA. The sample table records some 6,500 clones; 70% of these occur just once. Of the sample, about a quarter is held by the ten largest clones.

The sequences come from CD8+ T cells from blood, collected before liver transplant. Rearrangement joined TRBV10-3 to TRBJ1-5, with TRBD1 tentatively as D gene (6 bases match). The source of this sequence is a human donor who received a liver transplant. The sequenced DNA is TGTGCCATCAGTGAGTCAGGGGGAGGCAATCAGCCCCAGCATTTT. It translates to CAISESGGGNQPQHF.